This T cell receptor beta chain was recovered during a study of PD-1 blockade in classical Hodgkin lymphoma. Study-wide context: Patients were treated with nivolumab at 3 mg/kg, and this was given intravenously every 2 weeks. Findings of the study overall: Nivolumab starters within 1 year of ASCT were excluded. Those achieving complete response showed baseline diversity like newly diagnosed patients. There was a significant rise in CD4+ TCR diversity by C4D1, with no such rise for CD8+.

On this clone itself: Its specificity is unknown.

The assay was immunoSEQ multiplex PCR, and TCRdb's table has in-frame clones only and misses some. The sample records 20,000 to 30,000 clones, about 74% being singletons. After autologous stem cell transplantation all patients relapsed, and prior brentuximab vedotin exposure differed between cohorts. V dropped 3 bases and J dropped 0 bases, with 9 bases sitting between them. The CDR3 totals 14 residues. The V gene's germline CDR1 is SEHNR and CDR2 FQNEAQ (reference sequence). This chain connects TRBV7-9 to TRBJ2-7, with D maybe TRBD1 (5 bases). Sequencing was performed on peripheral blood mononuclear cells (PBMCs), taken before the second cycle of nivolumab. The TCR originated in a human donor with classical Hodgkin lymphoma. In nucleotides, the CDR3 is TGTGCCAGCAGCTTTGCAGGGATCTCCTACGAGCAGTACTTC. Protein sequence: CASSFAGISYEQYF.